This entry concerns a single T cell receptor beta chain. The antigen remains unidentified. Amplification used 60 Vbeta primers and 13 Jbeta primers. Produced via immunoSEQ multiplex PCR; TCRdb's table is partial and in-frame only. The sample holds about 140,000 clones, 60% to 80% seen once. The data stem from a study of cytomegalovirus exposure and HLA in healthy donors. Overall study results and limits: As a later analysis showed, a missense DCLRE1C variant was linked to trimming of TCR beta V- and J-genes. TCR beta sequences reportedly predicted most subjects' HLA-A and HLA-B alleles accurately. Highly shared sequence variants in one cluster were likely a sequencing artifact. In terms of immune exposure information, only CMV serostatus was available.

The sample was PBMCs. The receptor's source is a woman in her twenties or thirties in good health and CMV-seronegative.

In DNA, the CDR3 is TGCGCCAGCAGCCAAGGTCTTTTTAGCGGGAGTCTTGGGTACGAGCAGTACTTC. Translated: CASSQGLFSGSLGYEQYF. The chain has TRBV4-1 and TRBJ2-7; 9 nucleotides agree with TRBD2. CDR3 size: 18 residues. The germline V gene encodes CDR1 MGHRA and CDR2 YSYEKL. V lost 1 base and J lost 4; bases outside the gene matches: 14.